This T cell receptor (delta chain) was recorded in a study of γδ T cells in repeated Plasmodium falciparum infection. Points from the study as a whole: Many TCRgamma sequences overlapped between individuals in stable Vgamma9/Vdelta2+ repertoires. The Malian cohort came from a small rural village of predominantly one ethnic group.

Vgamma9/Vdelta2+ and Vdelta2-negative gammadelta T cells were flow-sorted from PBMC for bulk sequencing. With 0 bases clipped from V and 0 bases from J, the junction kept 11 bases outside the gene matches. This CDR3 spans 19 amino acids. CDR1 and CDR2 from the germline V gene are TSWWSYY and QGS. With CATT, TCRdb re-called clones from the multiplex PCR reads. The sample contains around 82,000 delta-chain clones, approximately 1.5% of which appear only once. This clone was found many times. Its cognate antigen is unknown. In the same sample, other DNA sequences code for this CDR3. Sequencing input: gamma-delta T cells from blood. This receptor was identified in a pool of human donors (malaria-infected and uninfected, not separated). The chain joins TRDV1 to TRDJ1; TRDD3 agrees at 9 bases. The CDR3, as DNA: TGTGCTCTTGGGGAACTCAACCTACTGGGGGACCTGTACACCGATAAACTCATCTTT. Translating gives CALGELNLLGDLYTDKLIF.